Detailed here is one T cell receptor (beta chain). Its antigen remains unidentified. Base qualities are missing; no much larger clone stands one base away. Receptor libraries were prepared by the immunoSEQ multiplex PCR assay. Following the manufacturer's protocol, the hsTCRB Kit was used to amplify rearranged TCR beta chain sequences. Sequencing of TCRB libraries was carried out on an Illumina MiSeq. The original pipeline was this. Demultiplexing, trimming and gene mapping were performed with the kit vendor's proprietary platform. In TCRdb, the immuneACCESS table is reduced to in-frame sequences with V and J assigned. These tables do not hold every clone; where another copy was compared, an unresolved V gene accounts for under half, and the others remain unexplained. The V and J calls and clone size come from that table; D and trimming were worked out from the DNA. Counted in this sample were about 67,000 clones; 75% to 90% of them appeared once. The top ten clones comprise 13% of the sample.

The sample is drawn from a study of a mutant IDH1 vaccine in newly diagnosed glioma (dated by TCRdb to the early 2020s). Study-wide context: Across visits V03 through V10, patients got a total of eight vaccinations, given in weeks 1, 3, 5, 7, 11, 15, 19 and 23. In the chemotherapy-containing groups, vaccination started alongside temozolomide cycles, whereas in patients who had radiotherapy alone it started 4-6 weeks after radiotherapy. The roughly 30 treated patients were roughly 62% male and around 38% female, with a mean age of approximately 40 years. Before enrollment, patients had received standard therapy of radiotherapy alone, temozolomide alone, or radiochemotherapy with temozolomide; most received the combination. Peripheral blood was collected at six visits: V03 (baseline), V05, V07, V10, V12 and V13. For exploratory analyses, some 24 treated patients had longitudinal TCRB deep sequencing done wherever samples were available. The full study reports these points: Pseudoprogression appeared unrelated to alterations in the top peripheral T cell clonotypes detected by TCRB sequencing. Availability determined which PBMC samples were chosen for TCRB deep sequencing. The authors noted that analyses of patient blood samples could not be reproduced because of sample limitations. Vaccine-induced immune responses across multiple MHC alleles were detected in 85% to 95% of patients.

The CDR3 numbers 14 residues from cysteine through phenylalanine. Just CDR3 DNA is preserved here, 42 bases in frame from base 1. This sample's time point label indicates: week 23, last vaccination. Every vaccine dose consisted of 300 ug of a 20-mer mutant IDH1 peptide in Montanide, administered subcutaneously together with topical imiquimod. Donors had newly diagnosed WHO grade 3 or 4 IDH1-mutant astrocytomas with loss of nuclear ATRX. The samples were drawn from NOA16, a multicentre, single-arm, open-label phase I trial in Germany that tested a mutant IDH1 peptide vaccine in humans for the first time. Genomic DNA for TCRB sequencing was extracted from EDTA blood using the DNeasy Blood and Tissue Kit.

This sequence was found in a man aged 18-30 years with glioma. The chain was built from TRBV21-1 and TRBJ2-7. TRBV21-1 counts as a pseudogene. The sequencing used PBMCs, collected from a glioma patient whose treatment included an IDH1 peptide vaccine. The CDR3 protein sequence reads: CASSKEGSSYEQYF. The DNA sequence reads TGTGCCAGCAGCAAAGAGGGAAGCTCCTACGAGCAGTACTTC.